Each of the 23 T cell receptor beta chains below was sequenced from the same sample in a study of T cells after yellow fever vaccination. From the 5' RACE reads, TCRdb called clonotypes with MiXCR, one entry per CDR3 protein. This table holds around 230,000 distinct CDR3 sequences, around 6.7% found once. Source: CD4+ T cells sorted from PBMCs, taken on the day of the yellow fever booster vaccination. Receptors originate from a man aged 30-40 years who received the YFV17D yellow fever vaccine.

This clonotype has more than one count but fewer than ten. This chain joins TRBV15 and TRBJ2-5, with 9 nucleotides matching TRBD2. This CDR3 is built from 17 residues. The germline V gene has CDR1 LNHNV and CDR2 YYDKDF (reference sequence). J gave up 2 bases and V 3 bases, and 10 bases lay outside the gene matches. CDR3 loop: CATSRPFLAGTQETQYF. CDR3 bases: TGTGCCACCAGCAGGCCTTTCCTAGCGGGAACTCAAGAGACCCAGTACTTC.

This clonotype has just a few counts. This chain uses TRBV20-1 with TRBJ1-1; TRBD1 aligns across 7 bases. CDR3 size: 13 residues. V dropped 3 bases and J dropped 5; count of bases not matched to a gene: 6. The germline CDR1 and CDR2 sequences are DFQATT and SNEGSKA (reference sequence). The CDR3 loop is CSASRQGGTEAFF. CDR3 in DNA: TGCAGTGCTAGTCGACAGGGCGGGACTGAAGCTTTCTTT.

This clonotype was observed a few times. V and J are TRBV7-2 and TRBJ2-5; TRBD2 aligns across 7 bases. The CDR3 sequence is 13 residues long. J was trimmed by 5 bases and V by 4 bases; bases with no gene match: 4. Germline V CDR1 and CDR2: SGHTA, FQGNSA. The CDR3 DNA follows: TGTGCCAGCAGCTATGCGGGAGCGGAGACCCAGTACTTC. As protein: CASSYAGAETQYF.

This clonotype was detected many times. This CDR3 reads CASTIRLTGQGASGANVLTF. CDR3 DNA: TGTGCCAGCACGATCCGATTAACGGGACAGGGGGCTTCTGGGGCCAACGTCCTGACTTTC. The J gene is TRBJ2-6, the V gene TRBV7-9, with 12 bases that match TRBD1. The germline V gene encodes CDR1 SEHNR and CDR2 FQNEAQ (reference sequence). The J segment lost 1 base and the V segment lost 7 bases, leaving 14 bases of the junction unmatched. The CDR3 runs to 20 residues.

There are many counts of this clonotype. This sequence joins TRBV28 and TRBJ1-1, with D perhaps TRBD1 (6 bases). This CDR3 has 16 amino acids. Germline loops: CDR1 MDHEN, CDR2 SYDVKM. The ends were cut back, 2 bases at V and 2 bases at J, with 15 bases in the middle. CDR3 residues: CASSLRGELANTEAFF. CDR3 in DNA: TGTGCCAGCAGTTTAAGGGGGGAACTGGCAAACACTGAAGCTTTCTTT.

This clonotype has a handful of counts. The chain recombines TRBV6-1 with TRBJ2-2; 9 bases align to TRBD1. The V segment lost 7 bases and the J segment 4 bases; nucleotides outside the gene matches: 7. Germline V lookup: CDR1 MNHNS, CDR2 SASEGT. The CDR3 has 15 residues. The CDR3 nucleotides read TGTGCCAGCACTAACAGGGGGCGCGGCACCGGGGAGCTGTTTTTT. Translation: CASTNRGRGTGELFF.

J is TRBJ1-4 and V is TRBV27, with a tentative D call TRBD1 (5 bases). This CDR3 comprises 15 residues. Germline CDR1 MNHEY, CDR2 SMNVEV (reference sequence). Trimming stripped 7 bases from V and 6 bases from J, with 18 bases between. CDR3 nucleotide sequence: TGTGCCAGCAACCCCACAGGCCACCCGGATGAAAAACTGTTTTTT. Protein: CASNPTGHPDEKLFF. The full variable domain, in which reference TRBV27 and TRBJ1-4 provide the parts outside the CDR3, is EAQVTQNPRYLITVTGKKLTVTCSQNMNHEYMSWYRQDPGLGLRQIYYSMNVEVTDKGDVPEGYKVSRKEKRNFPLILESPSPNQTSLYFCASNPTGHPDEKLFFGSGTQLSVL.

The V gene is TRBV19, the J gene TRBJ2-1; either TRBD1 or TRBD2 may supply D (5 bases each). The germline V gene encodes CDR1 LNHDA and CDR2 SQIVND (reference sequence). CDR3 length: 16 amino acids. Trimming took 1 base from V and 8 from J, leaving 18 bases between them. The chain's CDR3 is CASSIAGWMQGHEQFF. In DNA form, the CDR3 reads TGTGCCAGTAGTATAGCGGGTTGGATGCAGGGACATGAGCAGTTCTTC. The full variable domain, with the rest looked up from reference TRBV19 and TRBJ2-1, is DGGITQSPKYLFRKEGQNVTLSCEQNLNHDAMYWYRQDPGQGLRLIYYSQIVNDFQKGDIAEGYSVSREKKESFPLTVTSAQKNPTAFYLCASSIAGWMQGHEQFFGPGTRLTVL.

This chain uses TRBV30 with TRBJ2-3; D unresolved. The germline gives CDR1 GTSNPN, CDR2 SVGIG (reference sequence). V lost 1 base and J lost 6, with 11 bases in between. This CDR3 has 13 amino acids. The CDR3 nucleotides read TGTGCCTGGAGTGGGGCTAGTCGCGATACGCAGTATTTT. Protein sequence: CAWSGASRDTQYF.

The sample holds many counts of this clonotype. The rearrangement joins TRBV7-2 to TRBJ2-3; D not certain. The CDR3 has 15 amino acids. Germline V CDR1 and CDR2: SGHTA, FQGNSA. V was trimmed by 6 bases and J by 3 bases, leaving 16 bases between them. CDR3: CASSYMQPSTDTQYF. The DNA for the CDR3 is TGTGCCAGCAGTTATATGCAGCCCAGTACAGATACGCAGTATTTT.

This clonotype was recorded at least ten times. The rearrangement uses TRBV2 and TRBJ2-3, with TRBD2 matching over 8 bases. The length of the CDR3 is 15 residues. V lost 2 bases to trimming and J lost 4 bases; unmatched junction nucleotides: 5. The germline V gene encodes CDR1 SNHLY and CDR2 FYNNEI. CDR3: CASSETGRASDTQYF. The CDR3 nucleotides are TGTGCCAGCAGTGAAACCGGGAGGGCCTCAGATACGCAGTATTTT.

The gene calls are TRBV27 and TRBJ2-3; D is possibly TRBD2 (5 bases). The germline gives CDR1 MNHEY, CDR2 SMNVEV (reference sequence). This CDR3 region has 15 residues. The V end lost 6 bases, the J end lost 5 bases, and 18 bases lay between the germline ends. The CDR3 loop is CASRPGLLMKDTQYF. In DNA form, the CDR3 reads TGTGCCAGCAGGCCCGGACTTTTAATGAAAGATACGCAGTATTTT.

This clonotype was counted at least ten times. The chain employs TRBV18 and TRBJ1-5, with unresolved D. Germline CDR1 KGHSH, CDR2 LQKENI. This CDR3 is built from 15 residues. The V end lost 2 bases, the J end lost 2 bases, and 10 bases lay between the germline ends. CDR3 loop: CASSPMSGGNQPQHF. DNA for the CDR3: TGTGCCAGCTCACCAATGTCGGGCGGCAATCAGCCCCAGCATTTT.

The gene calls are TRBV20-1 and TRBJ2-5; the D gene could be TRBD1 or TRBD2 (5 bases each). The CDR3 runs to 15 residues. Trimming cost V 0 bases and J 3 bases, with 14 bases left between them. Germline V gene sequence: CDR1 DFQATT, CDR2 SNEGSKA (reference sequence). The DNA of the CDR3 is TGCAGTGCTAGAGAGGGACGGAACGGGAAAGAGACCCAGTACTTC. It encodes CSAREGRNGKETQYF.

This clonotype was counted only a few times. This sequence joins TRBV7-8 and TRBJ1-1; perhaps TRBD1 as D (6 bases). The length of the CDR3 is 16 residues. The V gene lost 5 bases and the J gene lost 5 bases, with 21 bases spanning the gap. Germline V gene lookup returns CDR1 SGHVS and CDR2 FQNEAQ. The CDR3 reads CASSTQQGRRATEAFF. CDR3 DNA sequence: TGTGCCAGCAGCACACAACAGGGTCGCCGGGCTACTGAAGCTTTCTTT.

This clonotype has ten or more counts. The rearrangement links TRBV11-2 to TRBJ2-7; 9 bases line up with TRBD1. J gave up 7 bases and V 5 bases, and 6 bases lay outside the gene matches. Per the germline V gene, CDR1 is SGHAT and CDR2 is FQNNGV. The CDR3 is made up of 13 amino acids. The CDR3 nucleotides read TGTGCCAGCAGCCCCACAGGGGGCGGTGAGCAGTACTTC. Its protein is CASSPTGGGEQYF.

V is TRBV18 and J is TRBJ2-3, with 9 bases matching TRBD1. Germline V gene data show CDR1 as KGHSH and CDR2 as LQKENI. The CDR3 has 14 amino acids. V lost 3 bases and J lost 5; bases outside the gene matches: 3. This chain's CDR3 is CASSPSTGGDTQYF. The CDR3 DNA reads as TGTGCCAGCTCACCTTCGACAGGGGGAGATACGCAGTATTTT. The variable domain in full, with the rest retrieved from reference TRBV18 and TRBJ2-3, is NAGVMQNPRHLVRRRGQEARLRCSPMKGHSHVYWYRQLPEEGLKFMVYLQKENIIDESGMPKERFSAEFPKEGPSILRIQQVVRGDSAAYFCASSPSTGGDTQYFGPGTRLTVL.

In this sample, this clonotype turned up many times. This chain links TRBV5-6 with TRBJ2-1; D not certain. CDR1 and CDR2 from the germline V gene are SGHDT and YYEEEE. Trimming shortened V by 0 bases and J by 6 bases, and 13 bases separated the two germline ends. The CDR3 has 15 residues. The CDR3 is CASSLVHLPRNEQFF. In DNA, the CDR3 is TGTGCCAGCAGCTTGGTTCACCTACCCCGCAATGAGCAGTTCTTC.

This clonotype has a handful of counts. The chain is built from TRBV6-2 or TRBV6-3 and TRBJ2-1; tentatively, D is TRBD2 (5 bases). Per germline, CDR1 MNHEY and CDR2 SVGEGT. The CDR3 totals 14 residues. Trimming took 2 bases from V and 9 from J, leaving 14 bases between them. The CDR3 bases are TGTGCCAGCAGTTACCGGTGGGGAGACCCTGAGCAGTTCTTC. Protein sequence: CASSYRWGDPEQFF.

This clonotype was observed at least ten times. CDR3 DNA sequence: TGCAGTGCTAGAGATGGTCCGGGAGAAAAACTGTTTTTT. It encodes CSARDGPGEKLFF. The rearrangement joins TRBV20-1 to TRBJ1-4; D gene ambiguous. V gave up 0 bases and J gave up 8 bases, with 10 bases separating them. The CDR3 is 13 residues long. Germline V gives CDR1 DFQATT, CDR2 SNEGSKA (reference sequence).

In its sample, this clonotype was seen a few times. This sequence joins TRBV20-1 and TRBJ2-3; D is perhaps TRBD2 (6 bases). The CDR3 consists of 15 residues. The germline V and J ends were trimmed by 1 base and 0 bases, with 11 bases remaining between them. Germline CDR1 and CDR2: DFQATT and SNEGSKA (reference sequence). Written as DNA, the CDR3 is TGCAGTGCTAGAGTGAGCGGGTCTAGCACAGATACGCAGTATTTT. Its protein product is CSARVSGSSTDTQYF.

V is TRBV27 and J is TRBJ2-1, with 9 bases aligning to TRBD2. Looked up from germline, CDR1 is MNHEY and CDR2 is SMNVEV (reference sequence). J gave up 9 bases and V 0 bases, and 6 bases lay outside the gene matches. The CDR3 extends over 15 amino acids. Here the CDR3 reads CASSLSRAAGGEQFF. The CDR3 region has the DNA TGTGCCAGCAGTTTATCGAGGGCAGCGGGAGGTGAGCAGTTCTTC.

The chain combines TRBV27 with TRBJ2-3; TRBD2 matches 9 bases. The ends lost 2 bases at V and 0 bases at J; junction bases unmatched: 6. Germline V CDR1 and CDR2: MNHEY, SMNVEV (reference sequence). The CDR3 contains 17 residues. The CDR3 loop is CASSLKKTSGSTDTQYF. The CDR3 bases are TGTGCCAGCAGTTTAAAGAAGACTAGCGGAAGCACAGATACGCAGTATTTT.